Sequencing of this TCR beta chain was carried out in a study of monozygotic twins with inflammatory bowel disease. TCRdb processed the 5' RACE reads again and assigns one entry to each CDR3 protein, with no DNA. The sample data list nearly 450,000 distinct CDR3 sequences. Comments on this clonotype: Its antigen remains unidentified.

Study-wide points: It was not supported that a single strong signal or clonotype was associated with IBD.

The CDR3 is made up of 14 amino acids. The sample consisted of blood. The J gene is TRBJ1-5, the V gene TRBV12-3 or TRBV12-4. The TCR was taken from a human donor with ulcerative colitis or Crohn's disease, or a healthy co-twin of an affected twin (not recorded which). The CDR3 spells CASSARWSNQPQHF.